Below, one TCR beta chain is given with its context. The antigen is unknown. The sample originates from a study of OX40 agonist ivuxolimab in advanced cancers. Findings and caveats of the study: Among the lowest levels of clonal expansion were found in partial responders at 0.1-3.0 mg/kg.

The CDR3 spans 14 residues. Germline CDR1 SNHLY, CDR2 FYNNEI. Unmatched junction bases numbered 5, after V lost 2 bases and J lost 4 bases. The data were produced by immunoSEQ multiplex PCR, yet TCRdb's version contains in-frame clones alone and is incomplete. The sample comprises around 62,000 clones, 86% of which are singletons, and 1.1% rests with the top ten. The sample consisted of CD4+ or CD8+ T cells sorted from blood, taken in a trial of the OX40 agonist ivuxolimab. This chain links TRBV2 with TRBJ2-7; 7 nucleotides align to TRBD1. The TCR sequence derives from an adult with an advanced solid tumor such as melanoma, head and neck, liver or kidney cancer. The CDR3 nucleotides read TGTGCCAGCAGTGAAACAGGGGTTTCGTACGAGCAGTACTTC. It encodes CASSETGVSYEQYF.